This T cell receptor (beta chain) was sequenced for a study of cytomegalovirus exposure and HLA in healthy donors. Findings and caveats of the study: Sequencing probably produced one cluster of sequence variants that were highly shared.

Comment on this clone: Its antigen is still unknown.

PCR involved 60 Vbeta and 13 Jbeta primers. Source study methods: The count from a later analysis was tens of millions of unique TCR beta chains, some 10 million of them shared. Assay used: immunoSEQ multiplex PCR; TCRdb lists only in-frame clones, some missing. The V and J calls and clone size are taken from that table; D and trimming were inferred from the DNA. Altogether 50,000 or so clones are present, around 81% being singletons, with the ten largest covering 2% to 2.5%. Between the trimmed V and J ends, which lost 5 bases and 3 bases, there was a span of 17 bases. CDR3 size: 15 residues. The V gene's germline CDR1 is SNHLY and CDR2 FYNNEI.

The sequencing sample was made of PBMCs. The receptor comes from a boy younger than 18 in good health and CMV-seropositive. The chain carries TRBV2 and TRBJ2-7; D is ambiguous. CDR3 in amino acids: CASSSSSLVFYEQYF. CDR3 sequence (DNA): TGTGCCAGCAGTAGTAGTAGTCTGGTCTTCTACGAGCAGTACTTC. The whole variable domain, filled in from reference TRBV2 and TRBJ2-7, reads EPEVTQTPSHQVTQMGQEVILRCVPISNHLYFYWYRQILGQKVEFLVSFYNNEISEKSEIFDDQFSVERPDGSNFTLKIRSTKLEDSAMYFCASSSSSLVFYEQYFGPGTRLTVT.